Each of the 9 T cell receptor beta chains below was sequenced from the same sample in a study of blood T cell repertoires in COVID-19. Sequenced by immunoSEQ multiplex PCR; TCRdb stores in-frame clones only, minus some. This sample has roughly 180,000 clones, with about 91% found just once. Specimen: peripheral blood. Every receptor here comes from a woman between 25 and 40 years old with acute or convalescent COVID-19.

The V call is TRBV28, the J call TRBJ2-3; no clear D gene. The CDR3 has 16 residues. CDR1 and CDR2 from the germline V gene are MDHEN and SYDVKM. Between the trimmed V and J ends, which lost 6 bases and 4 bases, there was a span of 20 bases. The CDR3 DNA is TGTGCCAGCAGCCGTCCGTCTGGCGGCATACCAGATACGCAGTATTTT. This sequence encodes CASSRPSGGIPDTQYF.

The V gene is TRBV28, the J gene TRBJ1-6; possibly TRBD1 for D (5 bases). The V and J ends lost 1 base and 14 bases respectively, with 12 bases between them. Germline lookup yields CDR1 MDHEN and CDR2 SYDVKM. The CDR3 runs 13 residues. Written as DNA, the CDR3 is TGTGCCAGCAGTTTATCCCCAGGGCTGACCCTCCACTTT. Residues: CASSLSPGLTLHF.

This clone was detected a few times. The chain joins TRBV13 to TRBJ2-1; 9 bases are a match to TRBD2. V dropped 5 bases and J dropped 7; count of bases not matched to a gene: 18. Per germline, CDR1 PRHDT and CDR2 FYEKMQ (reference sequence). The CDR3 is made up of 18 amino acids. CDR3 sequence: CASSPSSGLAGVRNEQFF. CDR3 nucleotides: TGTGCCAGCAGCCCCTCCTCGGGGTTAGCGGGAGTCCGGAATGAGCAGTTCTTC.

The V gene is TRBV11-2, the J gene TRBJ2-2, with 9 bases identical to TRBD1. The CDR3 consists of 16 residues. V gave up 3 bases and J gave up 4 bases; unmatched junction bases: 6. Germline CDR1 reads SGHAT; CDR2 reads FQNNGV. As DNA, the CDR3 is TGTGCCAGCAGCTTCCCCCGGACAGGGGTCACCGGGGAGCTGTTTTTT. This encodes CASSFPRTGVTGELFF.

J is TRBJ1-4 and V is TRBV5-1; no reliable D call. Trimming shortened V by 2 bases and J by 10 bases, and 15 bases separated the two germline ends. This CDR3 spans 14 amino acids. The germline CDR1 and CDR2 sequences are SGHRS and YFSETQ. The DNA for the CDR3 is TGCGCCAGCAGCTTAAACAGTGGCGGAGGAAAACTGTTTTTT. It translates to CASSLNSGGGKLFF.

V usage is TRBV13 and J usage is TRBJ2-1; a weak D match, TRBD1 (5 bases). With 0 bases removed from V and 9 bases from J, the gap between germline ends came to 9 bases. This CDR3 contains 13 residues. Germline V gene data show CDR1 as PRHDT and CDR2 as FYEKMQ (reference sequence). CDR3 bases: TGTGCCAGCAGCTTAGGGCTAGGGGCTGAGCAGTTCTTC. It specifies CASSLGLGAEQFF.

The rearrangement uses TRBV30 and TRBJ1-1, with 7 bases identical to TRBD1. The CDR3 has 13 amino acids. Germline CDR1 GTSNPN, CDR2 SVGIG (reference sequence). The J segment lost 2 bases and the V segment lost 7 bases, leaving 7 bases of the junction unmatched. The CDR3 DNA reads TGTGCCTATCATCGGACAGGAAACACTGAAGCTTTCTTT. Its translation: CAYHRTGNTEAFF. Supplemented by reference TRBV30 and TRBJ1-1, the full variable domain reads SQTIHQWPATLVQPVGSPLSLECTVEGTSNPNLYWYRQAAGRGLQLLFYSVGIGQISSEVPQNLSASRPQDRQFILSSKKLLLSDSGFYLCAYHRTGNTEAFFGQGTRLTVV.

V and J are TRBV5-1 and TRBJ2-3; D is perhaps TRBD2 (6 bases). Germline V lookup: CDR1 SGHRS, CDR2 YFSETQ. The CDR3 contains 15 residues. With 4 bases removed from V and 0 bases from J, the gap between germline ends came to 12 bases. Written as DNA, the CDR3 is TGCGCCAGCAGCAGACTAGTCTCTAGCACAGATACGCAGTATTTT. This translates into CASSRLVSSTDTQYF. The full variable domain, its missing parts supplied by reference TRBV5-1 and TRBJ2-3, is KAGVTQTPRYLIKTRGQQVTLSCSPISGHRSVSWYQQTPGQGLQFLFEYFSETQRNKGNFPGRFSGRQFSNSRSEMNVSTLELGDSALYLCASSRLVSSTDTQYFGPGTRLTVL.

The rearrangement links TRBV28 to TRBJ2-1; TRBD1 matches 10 bases. This CDR3 is 9 amino acids long. In germline, CDR1 is MDHEN, CDR2 SYDVKM. The J segment lost 14 bases and the V segment lost 8 bases, leaving 0 bases of the junction unmatched. As DNA, the CDR3 is TGTGCCAGCGGGACAGGGGAGTTCTTC. This encodes CASGTGEFF.